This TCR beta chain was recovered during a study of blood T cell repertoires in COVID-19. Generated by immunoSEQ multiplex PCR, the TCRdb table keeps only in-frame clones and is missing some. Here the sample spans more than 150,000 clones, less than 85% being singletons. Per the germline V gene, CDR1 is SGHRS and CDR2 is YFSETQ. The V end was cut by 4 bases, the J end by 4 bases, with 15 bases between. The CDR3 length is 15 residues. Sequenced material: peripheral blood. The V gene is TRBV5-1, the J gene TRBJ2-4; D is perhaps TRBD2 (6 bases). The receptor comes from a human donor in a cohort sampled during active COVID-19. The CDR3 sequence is CASSTLGGLKNIQYF. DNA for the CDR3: TGCGCCAGCAGCACCCTAGGAGGACTAAAAAACATTCAGTACTTC. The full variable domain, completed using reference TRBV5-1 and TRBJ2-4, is KAGVTQTPRYLIKTRGQQVTLSCSPISGHRSVSWYQQTPGQGLQFLFEYFSETQRNKGNFPGRFSGRQFSNSRSEMNVSTLELGDSALYLCASSTLGGLKNIQYFGAGTRLSVL.